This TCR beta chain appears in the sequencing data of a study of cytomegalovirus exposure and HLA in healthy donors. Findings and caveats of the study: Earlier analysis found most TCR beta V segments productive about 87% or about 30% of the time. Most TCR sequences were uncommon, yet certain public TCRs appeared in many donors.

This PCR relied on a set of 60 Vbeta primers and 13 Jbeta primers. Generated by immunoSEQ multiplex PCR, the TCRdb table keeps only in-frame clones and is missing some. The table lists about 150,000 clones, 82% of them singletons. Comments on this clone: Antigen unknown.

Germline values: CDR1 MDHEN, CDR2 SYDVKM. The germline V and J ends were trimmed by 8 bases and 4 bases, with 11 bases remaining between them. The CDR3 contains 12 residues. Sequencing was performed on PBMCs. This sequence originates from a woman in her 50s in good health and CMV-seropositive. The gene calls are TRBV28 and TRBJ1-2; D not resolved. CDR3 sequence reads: CASSTLSYGYTF. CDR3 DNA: TGTGCCAGCTCCACGCTGAGCTATGGCTACACCTTC.